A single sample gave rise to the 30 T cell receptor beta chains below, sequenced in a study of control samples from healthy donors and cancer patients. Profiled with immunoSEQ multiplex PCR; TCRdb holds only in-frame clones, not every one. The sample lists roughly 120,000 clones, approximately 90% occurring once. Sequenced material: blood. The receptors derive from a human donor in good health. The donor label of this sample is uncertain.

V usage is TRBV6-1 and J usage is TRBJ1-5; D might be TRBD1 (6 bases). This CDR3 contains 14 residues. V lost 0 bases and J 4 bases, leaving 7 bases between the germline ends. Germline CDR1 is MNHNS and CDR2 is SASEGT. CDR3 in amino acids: CASSEARGNQPQHF. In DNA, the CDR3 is TGTGCCAGCAGTGAAGCGAGGGGGAATCAGCCCCAGCATTTT.

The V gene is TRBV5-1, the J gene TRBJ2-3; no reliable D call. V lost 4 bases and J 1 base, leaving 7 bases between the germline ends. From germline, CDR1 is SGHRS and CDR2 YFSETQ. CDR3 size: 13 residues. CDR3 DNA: TGCGCCAGCAGCCGCGCGGGCACAGATACGCAGTATTTT. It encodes CASSRAGTDTQYF. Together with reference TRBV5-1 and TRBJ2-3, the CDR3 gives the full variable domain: KAGVTQTPRYLIKTRGQQVTLSCSPISGHRSVSWYQQTPGQGLQFLFEYFSETQRNKGNFPGRFSGRQFSNSRSEMNVSTLELGDSALYLCASSRAGTDTQYFGPGTRLTVL.

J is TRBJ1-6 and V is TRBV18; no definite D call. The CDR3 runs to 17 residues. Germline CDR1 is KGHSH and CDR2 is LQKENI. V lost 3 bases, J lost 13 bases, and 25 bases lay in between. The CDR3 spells CASSPGLPGAAIHPLHF. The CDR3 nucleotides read TGTGCCAGCTCACCCGGACTACCGGGAGCCGCAATTCACCCCCTCCACTTT.

For the CDR3, the DNA is TGTGCCAGCAGTCTAGGACAGAGAGGGGCTTTCTTT. Translation gives CASSLGQRGAFF. The chain couples TRBV12-3 or TRBV12-4 to TRBJ1-1; D perhaps matches TRBD1 (6 bases). V was pared by 5 bases and J by 11 bases, with 15 bases between. This CDR3 spans 12 amino acids.

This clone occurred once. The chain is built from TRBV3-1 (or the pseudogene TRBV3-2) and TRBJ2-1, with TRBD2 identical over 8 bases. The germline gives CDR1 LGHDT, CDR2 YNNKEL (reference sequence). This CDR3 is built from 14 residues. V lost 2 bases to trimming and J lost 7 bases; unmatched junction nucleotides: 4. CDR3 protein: CASSQRGGGNEQFF. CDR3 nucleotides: TGTGCCAGCAGCCAACGGGGGGGCGGTAATGAGCAGTTCTTC.

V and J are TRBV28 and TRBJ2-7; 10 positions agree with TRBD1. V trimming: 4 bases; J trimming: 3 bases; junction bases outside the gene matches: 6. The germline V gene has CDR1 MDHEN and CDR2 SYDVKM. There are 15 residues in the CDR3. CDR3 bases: TGTGCCAGCAGTTCCGCCGGGACAGGGGACTACGAGCAGTACTTC. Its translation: CASSSAGTGDYEQYF.

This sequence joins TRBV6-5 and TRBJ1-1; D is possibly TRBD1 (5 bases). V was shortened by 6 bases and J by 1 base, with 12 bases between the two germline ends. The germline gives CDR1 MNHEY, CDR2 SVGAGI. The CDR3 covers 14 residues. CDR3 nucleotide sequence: TGTGCCAGCAGCCGCGGAGGGGCGAACACTGAAGCTTTCTTT. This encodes CASSRGGANTEAFF.

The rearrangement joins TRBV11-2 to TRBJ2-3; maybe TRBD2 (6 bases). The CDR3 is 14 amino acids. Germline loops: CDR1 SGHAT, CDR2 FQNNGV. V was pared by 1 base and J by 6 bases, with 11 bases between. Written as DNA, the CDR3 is TGTGCCAGCAGCTTAGGGAGGGTTTTTGATACGCAGTATTTT. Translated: CASSLGRVFDTQYF.

CDR3 region: CASSSYDNSPLHF. CDR3 coding DNA: TGTGCCAGCAGTTCCTATGATAATTCACCCCTCCACTTT. This chain connects TRBV12-3 or TRBV12-4 to TRBJ1-6; the D is unclear. This CDR3 region has 13 residues. V was cut by 4 bases and J by 5 bases, with 6 bases left in between.

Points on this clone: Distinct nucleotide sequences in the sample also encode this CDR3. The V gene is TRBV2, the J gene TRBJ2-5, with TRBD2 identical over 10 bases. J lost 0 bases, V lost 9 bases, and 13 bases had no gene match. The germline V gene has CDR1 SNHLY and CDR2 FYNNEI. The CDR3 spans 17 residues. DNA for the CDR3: TGTGCCAGTAGCGAACTAGCGGGGATGATGTACCAAGAGACCCAGTACTTC. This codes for CASSELAGMMYQETQYF. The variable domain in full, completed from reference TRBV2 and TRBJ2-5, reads EPEVTQTPSHQVTQMGQEVILRCVPISNHLYFYWYRQILGQKVEFLVSFYNNEISEKSEIFDDQFSVERPDGSNFTLKIRSTKLEDSAMYFCASSELAGMMYQETQYFGPGTRLLVL.

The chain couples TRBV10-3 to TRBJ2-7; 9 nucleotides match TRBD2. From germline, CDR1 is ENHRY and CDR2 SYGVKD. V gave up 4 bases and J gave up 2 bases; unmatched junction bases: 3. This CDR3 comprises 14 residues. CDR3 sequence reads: CAISAGGGAYEQYF. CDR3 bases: TGTGCCATCAGTGCCGGCGGGGGGGCCTACGAGCAGTACTTC.

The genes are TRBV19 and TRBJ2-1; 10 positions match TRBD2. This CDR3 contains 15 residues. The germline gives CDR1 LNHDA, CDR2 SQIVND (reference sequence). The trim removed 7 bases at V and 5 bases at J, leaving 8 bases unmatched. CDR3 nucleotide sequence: TGTGCCAGTACGGAGCGGGGGGGCACCCACAATGAGCAGTTCTTC. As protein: CASTERGGTHNEQFF.

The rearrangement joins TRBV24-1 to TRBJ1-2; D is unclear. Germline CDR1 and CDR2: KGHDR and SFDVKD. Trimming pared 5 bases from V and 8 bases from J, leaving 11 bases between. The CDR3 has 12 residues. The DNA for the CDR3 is TGTGCCACCAGTGGTTCTCGGGAGGGCTACACCTTC. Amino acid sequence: CATSGSREGYTF.

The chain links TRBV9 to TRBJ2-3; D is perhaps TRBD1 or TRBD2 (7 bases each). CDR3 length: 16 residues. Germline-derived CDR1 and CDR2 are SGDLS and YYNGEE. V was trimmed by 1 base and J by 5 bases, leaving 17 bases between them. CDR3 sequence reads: CASSVQGGADIDTQYF. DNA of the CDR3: TGTGCCAGCAGCGTACAGGGGGGGGCCGATATAGATACGCAGTATTTT.

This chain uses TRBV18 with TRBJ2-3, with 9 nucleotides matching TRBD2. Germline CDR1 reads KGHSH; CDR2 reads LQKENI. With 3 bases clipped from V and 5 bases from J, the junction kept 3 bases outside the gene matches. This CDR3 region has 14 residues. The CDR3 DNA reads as TGTGCCAGCTCACCTGCGGGGGGGATAGATACGCAGTATTTT. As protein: CASSPAGGIDTQYF.

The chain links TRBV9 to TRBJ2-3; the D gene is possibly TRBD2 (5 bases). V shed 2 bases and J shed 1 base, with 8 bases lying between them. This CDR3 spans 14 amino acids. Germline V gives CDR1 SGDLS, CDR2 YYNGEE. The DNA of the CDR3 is TGTGCCAGCAGCGTCGGTAGCGGCACAGATACGCAGTATTTT. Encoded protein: CASSVGSGTDTQYF.

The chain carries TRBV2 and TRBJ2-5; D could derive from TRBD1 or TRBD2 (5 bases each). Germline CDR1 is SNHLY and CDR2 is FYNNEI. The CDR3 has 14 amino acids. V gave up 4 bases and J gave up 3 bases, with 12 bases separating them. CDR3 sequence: CASSVGGEEETQYF. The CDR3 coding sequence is TGTGCCAGCAGTGTTGGGGGAGAGGAAGAGACCCAGTACTTC. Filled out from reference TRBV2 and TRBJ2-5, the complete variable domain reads EPEVTQTPSHQVTQMGQEVILRCVPISNHLYFYWYRQILGQKVEFLVSFYNNEISEKSEIFDDQFSVERPDGSNFTLKIRSTKLEDSAMYFCASSVGGEEETQYFGPGTRLLVL.

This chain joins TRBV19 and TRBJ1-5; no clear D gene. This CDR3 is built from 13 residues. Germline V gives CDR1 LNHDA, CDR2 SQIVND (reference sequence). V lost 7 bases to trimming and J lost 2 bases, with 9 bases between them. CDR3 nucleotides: TGTGCCAGTACTGTGGGTGGCAATCAGCCCCAGCATTTT. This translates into CASTVGGNQPQHF.

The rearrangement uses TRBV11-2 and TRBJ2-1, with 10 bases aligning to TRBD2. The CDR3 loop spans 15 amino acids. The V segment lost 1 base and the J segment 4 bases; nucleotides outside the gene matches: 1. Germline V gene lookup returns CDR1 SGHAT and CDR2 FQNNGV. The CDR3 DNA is TGTGCCAGCAGCTTAGGGACTAGCGGTTACAATGAGCAGTTCTTC. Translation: CASSLGTSGYNEQFF.

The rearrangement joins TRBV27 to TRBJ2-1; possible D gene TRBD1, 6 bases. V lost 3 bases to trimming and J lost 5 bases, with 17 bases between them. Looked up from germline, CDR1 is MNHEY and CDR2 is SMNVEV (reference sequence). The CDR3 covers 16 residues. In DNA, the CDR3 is TGTGCCAGCAGTTTGTTTAGTGACAGGATTCACAATGAGCAGTTCTTC. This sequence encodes CASSLFSDRIHNEQFF.

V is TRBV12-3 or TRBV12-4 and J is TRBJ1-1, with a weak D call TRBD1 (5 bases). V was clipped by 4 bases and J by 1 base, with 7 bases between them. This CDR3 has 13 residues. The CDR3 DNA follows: TGTGCCAGCAGTTCGGGGGGGAACACTGAAGCTTTCTTT. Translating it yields CASSSGGNTEAFF.

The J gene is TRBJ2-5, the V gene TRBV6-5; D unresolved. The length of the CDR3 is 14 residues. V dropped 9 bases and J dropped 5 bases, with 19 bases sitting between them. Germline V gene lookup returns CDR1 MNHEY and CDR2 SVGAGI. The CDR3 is CASTRLVGPETQYF. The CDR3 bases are TGTGCCAGTACGAGGTTAGTCGGGCCGGAGACCCAGTACTTC.

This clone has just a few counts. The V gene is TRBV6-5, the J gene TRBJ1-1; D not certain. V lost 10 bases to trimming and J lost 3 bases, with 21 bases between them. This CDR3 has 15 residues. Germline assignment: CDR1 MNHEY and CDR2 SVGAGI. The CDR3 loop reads CANTRVYGGDTEAFF. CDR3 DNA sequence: TGTGCCAACACCCGGGTCTATGGCGGGGACACTGAAGCTTTCTTT.

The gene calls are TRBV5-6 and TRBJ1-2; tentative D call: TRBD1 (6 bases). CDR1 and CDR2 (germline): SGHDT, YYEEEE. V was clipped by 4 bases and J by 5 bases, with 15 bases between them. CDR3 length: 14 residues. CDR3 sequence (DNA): TGTGCCAGCAGCACGACCTCCGGGACATATGGCTACACCTTC. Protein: CASSTTSGTYGYTF.

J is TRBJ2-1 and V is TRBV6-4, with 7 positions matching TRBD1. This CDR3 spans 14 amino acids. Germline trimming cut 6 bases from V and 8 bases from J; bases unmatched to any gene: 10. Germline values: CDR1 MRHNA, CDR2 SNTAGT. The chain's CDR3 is CASRRGRPMHEQFF. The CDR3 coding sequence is TGTGCCAGCAGGAGGGGGCGGCCGATGCATGAGCAGTTCTTC.

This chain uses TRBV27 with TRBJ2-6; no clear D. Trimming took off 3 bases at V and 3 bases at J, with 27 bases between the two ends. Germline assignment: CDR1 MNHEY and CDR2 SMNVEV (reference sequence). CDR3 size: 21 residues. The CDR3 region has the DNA TGTGCCAGCAGTTTTCGCAACGTCGTTTTAGCACAAACTGGTGGGGCCAACGTCCTGACTTTC. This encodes CASSFRNVVLAQTGGANVLTF. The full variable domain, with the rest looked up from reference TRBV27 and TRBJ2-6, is EAQVTQNPRYLITVTGKKLTVTCSQNMNHEYMSWYRQDPGLGLRQIYYSMNVEVTDKGDVPEGYKVSRKEKRNFPLILESPSPNQTSLYFCASSFRNVVLAQTGGANVLTFGAGSRLTVL.

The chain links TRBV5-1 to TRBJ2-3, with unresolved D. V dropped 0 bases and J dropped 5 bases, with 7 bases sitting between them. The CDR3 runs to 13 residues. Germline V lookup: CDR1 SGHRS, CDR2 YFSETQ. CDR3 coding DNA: TGCGCCAGCAGCTTGGATGGGTTAGATACGCAGTATTTT. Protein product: CASSLDGLDTQYF.

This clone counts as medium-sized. The CDR3: CASSLQVGSQHF. The CDR3 region has the DNA TGTGCCAGCAGCTTACAGGTCGGTTCCCAGCATTTT. V usage is TRBV7-2 and J usage is TRBJ1-5; D remains unclear. CDR3 length equals 12 residues. The ends were cut back, 2 bases at V and 11 bases at J, with 10 bases in the middle. Germline V gives CDR1 SGHTA, CDR2 FQGNSA.

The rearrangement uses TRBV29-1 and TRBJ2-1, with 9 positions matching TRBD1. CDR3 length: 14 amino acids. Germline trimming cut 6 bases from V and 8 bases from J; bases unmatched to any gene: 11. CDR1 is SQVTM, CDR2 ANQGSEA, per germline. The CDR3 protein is CSVRAGTGFDEQFF. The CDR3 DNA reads TGCAGCGTCCGAGCTGGGACAGGGTTCGATGAGCAGTTCTTC.

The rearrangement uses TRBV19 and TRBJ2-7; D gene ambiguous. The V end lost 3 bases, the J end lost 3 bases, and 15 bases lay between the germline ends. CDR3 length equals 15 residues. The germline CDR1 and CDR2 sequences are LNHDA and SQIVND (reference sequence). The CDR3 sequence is CASSMTAARHYEQYV. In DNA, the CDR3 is TGTGCCAGTAGTATGACGGCTGCAAGACACTACGAGCAGTACGTC.